This is a list of T cell receptor beta chains from one sample in a study of OX40 agonist ivuxolimab in advanced cancers. Using immunoSEQ multiplex PCR, the repertoire was profiled, and TCRdb retains in-frame clones only, with some absent. Found here are about 91,000 clones, 84% of them singletons; the top ten hold 0.9% to 1.2%. The source material was CD4+ or CD8+ T cells sorted from blood, sampled in a trial of the OX40 agonist ivuxolimab. These receptor sequences come from an adult with an advanced solid tumor such as melanoma, head and neck, liver or kidney cancer. Each CDR3 is given with its conserved first and last residue. Fields, in order: CDR3 protein, CDR3 DNA, J gene, clone size, V gene, D gene. D genes are given only for firm matches. Expanded clones are given a class, and other clones once, few, many or no size at all.

CDR3: CASSKARGQVSGELFF
DNA: TGTGCCAGCAGCAAAGCACGGGGGCAGGTGTCCGGGGAGCTGTTTTTT
J: TRBJ2-2
size: .
V: TRBV14
D: .

CDR3: CASSFGLRSNQPQHF
DNA: TGTGCCAGCAGTTTTGGGCTTAGGAGCAATCAGCCCCAGCATTTT
J: TRBJ1-5
size: once
V: TRBV27
D: .

CDR3: CASSVNSGEETQYF
DNA: TGTGCCAGCAGCGTAAATAGCGGGGAAGAGACCCAGTACTTC
J: TRBJ2-5
size: .
V: TRBV7-2
D: TRBD2

CDR3: CASSLFSGGGTDTQYF
DNA: TGTGCCAGCAGCTTATTCAGCGGGGGGGGCACAGATACGCAGTATTTT
J: TRBJ2-3
size: .
V: TRBV7-2
D: TRBD2

CDR3: CASSLGHDYGYTF
DNA: TGTGCCAGCAGCTTAGGGCATGACTATGGCTACACCTTC
J: TRBJ1-2
size: once
V: TRBV7-9
D: .

CDR3: CASSFAGWTDTQYF
DNA: TGTGCCAGCAGCTTCGCGGGATGGACAGATACGCAGTATTTT
J: TRBJ2-3
size: .
V: TRBV7-3
D: .

CDR3: CASSPGDRAVEQYF
DNA: TGTGCCAGCAGCCCGGGTGACAGGGCCGTCGAGCAGTACTTC
J: TRBJ2-7
size: .
V: TRBV7-2
D: TRBD1

CDR3: CASSGGRSNQPQHF
DNA: TGTGCCAGCAGTGGAGGGAGGAGCAATCAGCCCCAGCATTTT
J: TRBJ1-5
size: .
V: TRBV6-1
D: .

CDR3: CASSSTGTLDYEQYF
DNA: TGTGCCAGCAGCTCTACCGGGACACTGGACTACGAGCAGTACTTC
J: TRBJ2-7
size: .
V: TRBV7-9
D: .

CDR3: CASSDGNQPQHF
DNA: TGTGCCAGCAGCGATGGCAATCAGCCCCAGCATTTT
J: TRBJ1-5
size: .
V: TRBV5-8
D: .

CDR3: CASSLALAQQGPEAFF
DNA: TGTGCCAGCAGCTTAGCGCTTGCCCAACAAGGCCCTGAAGCTTTCTTT
J: TRBJ1-1
size: .
V: TRBV7-8
D: .

CDR3: CASSRGVVRGVGYYYSTDTQYF
DNA: TGTGCCAGCAGCAGAGGGGTAGTCCGAGGGGTAGGGTACTACTATAGCACAGATACGCAGTATTTT
J: TRBJ2-3
size: .
V: TRBV21-1
D: .

CDR3: CASSRQNNQPQHF
DNA: TGTGCCAGCAGTCGACAGAATAATCAGCCCCAGCATTTT
J: TRBJ1-5
size: .
V: TRBV2
D: .

CDR3: CASSSQGPDTGELFF
DNA: TGTGCCAGCAGTTCCCAGGGTCCCGACACCGGGGAGCTGTTTTTT
J: TRBJ2-2
size: .
V: TRBV7-9
D: .

CDR3: CASAGGPSREQFF
DNA: TGTGCCAGTGCGGGGGGGCCATCACGGGAGCAGTTCTTC
J: TRBJ2-1
size: .
V: TRBV11-3
D: TRBD2

CDR3: CASSLEGREQYF
DNA: TGTGCCAGCAGCTTAGAAGGGAGGGAGCAGTACTTC
J: TRBJ2-7
size: few
V: TRBV7-9
D: .